This TCR beta chain is drawn from a study of blood T cell repertoires in COVID-19. Method: immunoSEQ multiplex PCR; TCRdb's copy keeps in-frame clones and lacks some. Among roughly 120,000 clones, over 65% were seen once, and the ten largest hold about 6.6%. CDR3 size: 14 residues. Germline CDR1 is LNHDA and CDR2 is SQIVND (reference sequence). V lost 4 bases and J 0 bases, leaving 8 bases between the germline ends. V gene TRBV19 combines with J gene TRBJ2-3; D is unclear. The sequenced sample was peripheral blood. The TCR was taken from a man between 70 and 80 years old with acute or convalescent COVID-19. CDR3 amino acids: CASSRQVSTDTQYF. In DNA, the CDR3 is TGTGCCAGTAGTAGGCAGGTTAGCACAGATACGCAGTATTTT.